Presented here are 20 T cell receptor beta chains from one specimen sequenced in a study of blood T cell repertoires in COVID-19. The assay was immunoSEQ multiplex PCR, and TCRdb's table has in-frame clones only and misses some. The sample comprises tens of thousands of clones, about 91% of which are singletons, and roughly 5% rests with the top ten. Sequenced: peripheral blood. These receptors originate from a woman aged 45-60 years with active COVID-19.

Of note for this clone: The CDR3 ends on some other residue instead of the conserved phenylalanine or tryptophan, so this is likely a read error. The DNA is omitted, as the CDR3 cannot be located on it reliably, and the CDR3 follows TCRdb's listing. V and J are TRBV1 and TRBJ1-5. TRBV1 is classified as a pseudogene. A total of 12 residues make up the CDR3, ends included. CDR3 sequence: CTSSCRDLPTLI.

A single count supports this clone. The rearrangement joins TRBV6-5 to TRBJ2-3; 10 nucleotides align to TRBD2. CDR3 length: 13 amino acids. Germline V gene data show CDR1 as MNHEY and CDR2 as SVGAGI. The ends lost 8 bases at V and 1 base at J; junction bases unmatched: 0. Here the CDR3 reads CASLAGGTDTQYF. In DNA, the CDR3 is TGTGCCAGCCTAGCGGGAGGCACAGATACGCAGTATTTT.

The chain has TRBV2 and TRBJ2-1; 10 bases agree with TRBD2. The CDR3 spans 14 residues. V trimming: 3 bases; J trimming: 9 bases; junction bases outside the gene matches: 5. Germline values: CDR1 SNHLY, CDR2 FYNNEI. This CDR3 is CASSERAGGLEQFF. CDR3 nucleotide sequence: TGTGCCAGCAGTGAGCGAGCGGGAGGGCTTGAGCAGTTCTTC.

The chain combines TRBV5-8 with TRBJ2-7; maybe TRBD1 (5 bases). This CDR3 has 15 amino acids. Germline lookup yields CDR1 SGHTS and CDR2 YDEGEE. The V end lost 0 bases, the J end lost 0 bases, and 10 bases lay between the germline ends. Here the CDR3 reads CASSLVGDSSYEQYF. The CDR3 nucleotides read TGTGCCAGCAGCTTGGTCGGTGACAGCTCCTACGAGCAGTACTTC.

The chain is built from TRBV30 and TRBJ2-1, with D possibly being TRBD2 (6 bases). The CDR3 sequence is 14 residues long. Per germline, CDR1 GTSNPN and CDR2 SVGIG (reference sequence). Trimming took off 4 bases at V and 0 bases at J, with 10 bases between the two ends. Written as DNA, the CDR3 is TGTGCCTGGATCGACGGGAGCTCCTACAATGAGCAGTTCTTC. Protein product: CAWIDGSSYNEQFF.

This clone came up a few times. The gene calls are TRBV28 and TRBJ2-7; 7 positions match TRBD1. V lost 6 bases, J lost 2 bases, and 7 bases stayed unmatched. The length of the CDR3 is 14 residues. Germline V lookup: CDR1 MDHEN, CDR2 SYDVKM. The CDR3 DNA is TGTGCCAGCAGAGATAGACAGGGAGCCTACGAGCAGTACTTC. It codes for CASRDRQGAYEQYF.

The chain uses TRBV28 and TRBJ2-7; 7 nucleotides agree with TRBD1. J lost 6 bases, V lost 4 bases, and 9 bases had no gene match. Germline V CDR1 and CDR2: MDHEN, SYDVKM. The CDR3 is 14 amino acids. The CDR3 DNA follows: TGTGCCAGCAGTTCGCGCCCGACAGGGTTCGAGCAGTACTTC. Translating it yields CASSSRPTGFEQYF.

CDR3 nucleotides: TGCGCCAGCAGCACAGGGCAGCACCCCTACGAGCAGTACTTC. Its translation is CASSTGQHPYEQYF. This chain connects TRBV10-1 to TRBJ2-7; D is possibly TRBD1 (6 bases). Deletions cut 6 bases from V and 2 bases from J, with 14 bases between. Germline CDR1 and CDR2: WNHNN and SYGVQD (reference sequence). The CDR3 has 14 amino acids.

This clone occurred once. The chain is built from TRBV11-2 and TRBJ2-1; D unclear. The germline V and J ends were trimmed by 5 bases and 5 bases, with 7 bases remaining between them. The CDR3 is 12 amino acids. CDR1 and CDR2 from the germline V gene are SGHAT and FQNNGV. In nucleotides, the CDR3 is TGTGCCAGCAGCCCCCAAAACAATGAGCAGTTCTTC. Protein product: CASSPQNNEQFF.

The CDR3: CASSLGTSGGNEQYF. The CDR3, as DNA: TGTGCCAGCAGCTTAGGTACTAGCGGGGGAAACGAGCAGTACTTC. The chain has TRBV7-2 and TRBJ2-7, with 11 bases that match TRBD2. The junction had 4 bases not matched to a gene; V was cut back by 1 base and J by 5 bases. The CDR3 contains 15 residues. In germline, CDR1 is SGHTA, CDR2 FQGNSA.

The chain recombines TRBV5-1 with TRBJ1-1; D is unresolved. The CDR3 loop spans 13 amino acids. V lost 0 bases to trimming and J lost 6 bases, with 9 bases between them. The germline V gene encodes CDR1 SGHRS and CDR2 YFSETQ. DNA for the CDR3: TGCGCCAGCAGCTTGGCCTATGAGGCTGAAGCTTTCTTT. Protein: CASSLAYEAEAFF.

The rearrangement uses TRBV5-1 and TRBJ2-1, with 12 bases aligning to TRBD2. After removal of 4 bases from V and 6 bases from J, the junction contained 8 bases not matched to a gene. This CDR3 is 16 amino acids long. The germline gives CDR1 SGHRS, CDR2 YFSETQ. The CDR3 reads CASSRRLAGVGNEQFF. CDR3 coding DNA: TGCGCCAGCAGCCGGAGACTAGCGGGAGTAGGCAATGAGCAGTTCTTC. Supplemented by reference TRBV5-1 and TRBJ2-1, the full variable domain reads KAGVTQTPRYLIKTRGQQVTLSCSPISGHRSVSWYQQTPGQGLQFLFEYFSETQRNKGNFPGRFSGRQFSNSRSEMNVSTLELGDSALYLCASSRRLAGVGNEQFFGPGTRLTVL.

This rearrangement joins TRBV28 to TRBJ1-2, with TRBD1 matching over 8 bases. V lost 3 bases and J lost 10; bases outside the gene matches: 13. CDR1 and CDR2 (germline): MDHEN, SYDVKM. The length of the CDR3 is 15 residues. DNA of the CDR3: TGTGCCAGCAGTTTCCCCTCTGGACAGGGTGCCTACTACACCTTC. Amino acids: CASSFPSGQGAYYTF.

CDR3: CASRREAWGYTF. CDR3 DNA: TGTGCCAGCCGGAGGGAGGCCTGGGGCTACACCTTC. The chain is built from TRBV9 and TRBJ1-2; D ambiguous. The germline V gene has CDR1 SGDLS and CDR2 YYNGEE. Trimming removed 7 bases from V and 8 bases from J, with 15 bases in between. The CDR3 totals 12 residues.

This clone was seen just once. The rearrangement links TRBV5-6 to TRBJ2-7, with 8 bases fitting TRBD2. The CDR3 length is 15 residues. The J segment lost 4 bases and the V segment lost 4 bases, leaving 10 bases of the junction unmatched. The germline gives CDR1 SGHDT, CDR2 YYEEEE. CDR3 nucleotide sequence: TGTGCCAGCAGCCCCCCTAGACTAGCGACTTACGAGCAGTACTTC. This translates into CASSPPRLATYEQYF.

The V gene is TRBV30, the J gene TRBJ2-1, with 13 bases matching TRBD2. CDR3 size: 14 residues. Losses at the gene ends were 8 bases for V and 6 bases for J; bases not matched to a gene: 7. Germline values: CDR1 GTSNPN, CDR2 SVGIG (reference sequence). CDR3 sequence: CAGGLAGSLNEQFF. The CDR3 coding sequence is TGTGCCGGGGGACTAGCGGGATCACTCAATGAGCAGTTCTTC. Using reference TRBV30 and TRBJ2-1 for the parts outside the CDR3, the full variable domain is SQTIHQWPATLVQPVGSPLSLECTVEGTSNPNLYWYRQAAGRGLQLLFYSVGIGQISSEVPQNLSASRPQDRQFILSSKKLLLSDSGFYLCAGGLAGSLNEQFFGPGTRLTVL.

A single count supports this clone. J is TRBJ1-1 and V is TRBV18, with TRBD1 as a possible D gene (5 bases). Germline V gives CDR1 KGHSH, CDR2 LQKENI. Trimming left V 3 bases short and J 0 bases short, with 8 bases between. The CDR3 is made up of 14 amino acids. CDR3 in amino acids: CASSPTAMNTEAFF. CDR3 in DNA: TGTGCCAGCTCACCGACAGCGATGAACACTGAAGCTTTCTTT.

The chain is built from TRBV7-3 and TRBJ2-7, with 7 bases matching TRBD2. The CDR3 has 12 residues. The germline CDR1 and CDR2 sequences are SGHTA and FQGTGA. V lost 1 base and J lost 6; bases outside the gene matches: 0. CDR3 in DNA: TGTGCCAGCAGCTTAAGGGGGGGCGAGCAGTACTTC. It translates to CASSLRGGEQYF.

The V and J genes are TRBV10-3 and TRBJ1-1; no definite D call. The germline CDR1 and CDR2 sequences are ENHRY and SYGVKD. This CDR3 spans 14 amino acids. The V end lost 4 bases, the J end lost 0 bases, and 9 bases lay between the germline ends. Here the CDR3 reads CAISGMTVNTEAFF. The CDR3 region has the DNA TGTGCCATCAGTGGGATGACTGTGAACACTGAAGCTTTCTTT.

J is TRBJ2-7 and V is TRBV3-1 (or the pseudogene TRBV3-2); D is possibly TRBD1 (5 bases). Trimming pared 0 bases from V and 1 base from J, leaving 7 bases between. The CDR3 is 14 amino acids. Per germline, CDR1 LGHDT and CDR2 YNNKEL (reference sequence). CDR3 sequence: CASSQDAGSYEQYF. CDR3 DNA sequence: TGTGCCAGCAGCCAAGACGCAGGGTCCTACGAGCAGTACTTC.